This T cell receptor beta chain was sequenced in a study of PD-1 blockade in classical Hodgkin lymphoma. Measured with immunoSEQ multiplex PCR; TCRdb has only the in-frame clones, and not every one. The sample shows 45,000 to 55,000 clones, roughly 80% of them seen only once. Comment on this clone: The antigen is undetermined.

All the patients suffered relapse after autologous stem cell transplantation, and brentuximab vedotin exposure differed. Notes on the study in general: TCR diversity at baseline was reported to be reduced in newly diagnosed patients relative to healthy donors. Newly diagnosed patients and complete responders had comparable diversity at baseline. With respect to the repertoire differences, their causes, possibly disease activity or prior therapy, remain undefined.

This receptor was identified in a human donor with classical Hodgkin lymphoma. The material was peripheral blood mononuclear cells (PBMCs), obtained at baseline.

CDR3 residues: CASSLSIQIAGAWNYGYTF. CDR3 bases: TGCGCCAGCAGCTTGTCAATTCAAATCGCGGGGGCGTGGAACTATGGCTACACCTTC. The rearrangement joins TRBV5-1 to TRBJ1-2, with D possibly being TRBD1 (6 bases). This CDR3 comprises 19 residues. The germline V and J ends were trimmed by 1 base and 2 bases, with 24 bases remaining between them. Germline assignment: CDR1 SGHRS and CDR2 YFSETQ.